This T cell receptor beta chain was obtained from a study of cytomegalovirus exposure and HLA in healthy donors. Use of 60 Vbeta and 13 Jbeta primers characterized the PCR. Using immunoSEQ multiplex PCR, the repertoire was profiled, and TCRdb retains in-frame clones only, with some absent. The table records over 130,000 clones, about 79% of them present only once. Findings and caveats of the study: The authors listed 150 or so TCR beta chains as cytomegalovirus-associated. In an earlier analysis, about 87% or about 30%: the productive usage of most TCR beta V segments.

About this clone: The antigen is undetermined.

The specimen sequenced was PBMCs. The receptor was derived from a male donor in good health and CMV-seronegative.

The CDR3 DNA reads as TGTGCCAGCAGCCCCTGGACAGAACACACCGGGGAGCTGTTTTTT. It is translated as CASSPWTEHTGELFF. V and J are TRBV9 and TRBJ2-2; a possible D gene is TRBD1 (6 bases). Trimming stripped 4 bases from V and 3 bases from J, with 13 bases between. Looked up from germline, CDR1 is SGDLS and CDR2 is YYNGEE. The CDR3 sequence is 15 residues long.